A selection of T cell receptor beta chains follows, all from one sample in a study of vaccination effects on CD4 cells after COVID-19. Sequencing used immunoSEQ multiplex PCR; TCRdb keeps in-frame clones, though not all of them. The sample carries some 69,000 clones, 74% recorded once. Their antigen targets remain unknown. Sequencing was performed on CD4+ T cells from PBMCs cultured with HCoV-229E spike peptides, taken after COVID-19 vaccination. Receptors were obtained from a human donor who received a COVID-19 vaccine. CDR3s include the opening cysteine and the closing phenylalanine or tryptophan. The D gene is left open where the match is weak. Size values are once, few and many counts, or a class for expanded clones, and some rows have none.

j_call d_call clone_size cdr3_length v_call cdr3_aa cdr3_nt
TRBJ1-2 NA NA 15 TRBV5-6 CASSLFGGRWYGYTF TGTGCCAGCAGCTTGTTTGGGGGCCGGTGGTATGGCTACACCTTC
TRBJ2-2 NA NA 15 TRBV5-4 CASSSYGPAAGELFF TGTGCCAGCAGCTCCTACGGGCCCGCCGCCGGGGAGCTGTTTTTT
TRBJ1-2 NA NA 14 TRBV27 CASRRRGNAKGYTF TGTGCCAGCAGGCGCAGGGGTAATGCTAAGGGCTACACCTTC
TRBJ2-1 NA NA 14 TRBV6-5 CASSYKGGPNEQFF TGTGCCAGCAGTTACAAGGGGGGGCCTAATGAGCAGTTCTTC
TRBJ2-1 TRBD2 NA 15 TRBV7-3 CASSRTSGSYNEQFF TGTGCCAGCAGCCGGACTAGCGGCTCCTACAATGAGCAGTTCTTC
TRBJ1-2 NA NA 14 TRBV19 CASSTTSANYGYTF TGTGCCAGCAGCACGACATCCGCTAACTATGGCTACACCTTC
TRBJ1-5 NA NA 13 TRBV2 CASNEGPDQPQHF TGTGCCAGCAACGAGGGTCCGGATCAGCCCCAGCATTTT
TRBJ2-6 TRBD2 NA 19 TRBV9 CASSDRGRVILPGANVLTF TGTGCCAGCAGCGATCGCGGGAGGGTTATACTCCCTGGGGCCAACGTCCTGACTTTC
TRBJ2-3 TRBD2 NA 16 TRBV5-1 CASSLALLAGSDTQYF TGCGCCAGCAGCTTGGCCCTACTAGCGGGTTCAGATACGCAGTATTTT
TRBJ2-6 NA NA 17 TRBV6-6 CASSQPLGDSGANVLTF TGTGCCAGCAGTCAGCCCCTGGGGGACTCTGGGGCCAACGTCCTGACTTTC
TRBJ2-5 NA NA 15 TRBV19 CASSIGRLPRETQYF TGTGCCAGTAGTATAGGTCGACTACCCAGGGAGACCCAGTACTTC
TRBJ1-2 NA few 14 TRBV18 CASSPQSVSGGYTF TGTGCCAGCTCACCACAGTCTGTGAGTGGTGGCTACACCTTC
TRBJ1-1 NA NA 12 TRBV9 CASSRVFGEAFF TGTGCCAGCAGCAGGGTTTTTGGTGAAGCTTTCTTT
TRBJ1-4 NA NA 13 TRBV7-2 CASSPLRNEKLFF TGTGCCAGCAGCCCATTAAGAAATGAAAAACTGTTTTTT
TRBJ2-3 TRBD2 NA 14 TRBV7-2 CASSWGGSTDTQYF TGTGCCAGCAGCTGGGGGGGTAGCACAGATACGCAGTATTTT
TRBJ1-6 NA NA 15 TRBV2 CASSDRRYDNSPLHF TGTGCCAGCAGTGATCGGAGATACGATAATTCACCCCTCCACTTT
TRBJ1-1 TRBD1 NA 16 TRBV5-1 CASSPSITGQRLEAFF TGCGCCAGCAGCCCTAGTATAACGGGACAGCGACTTGAAGCTTTCTTT
TRBJ2-1 NA NA 18 TRBV18 CASSPPLAVLGPGDEQFF TGTGCCAGCTCACCTCCGTTAGCGGTCCTAGGCCCCGGGGATGAGCAGTTCTTC
TRBJ1-2 TRBD1 NA 13 TRBV6-5 CASSLKGQNGYTF TGTGCCAGCAGCCTAAAGGGACAGAATGGCTACACCTTC
TRBJ1-5 NA NA 18 TRBV7-8 CASSPLPGTLGSNQPQHF TGTGCCAGCAGCCCCCTCCCCGGGACACTTGGGAGCAATCAGCCCCAGCATTTT
TRBJ1-2 NA few 15 TRBV7-2 CASSLAAGVGYGYTF TGTGCCAGCAGCTTAGCGGCCGGGGTCGGCTATGGCTACACCTTC
TRBJ2-5 NA NA 12 TRBV2 CASSERFQTQYF TGTGCCAGCAGTGAAAGGTTCCAGACCCAGTACTTC
TRBJ1-3 NA NA 16 TRBV12-5 CASALGAIGKGNTIYF TGTGCTAGTGCCCTGGGTGCCATCGGGAAAGGAAACACCATATATTTT
TRBJ1-1 NA NA 14 TRBV19 CASNQPGGNTEAFF TGTGCCAGTAACCAGCCCGGGGGGAACACTGAAGCTTTCTTT
TRBJ2-3 NA few 16 TRBV5-8 CASPFPPGISTDTQYF TGTGCCAGCCCCTTTCCCCCGGGTATAAGCACAGATACGCAGTATTTT
TRBJ2-1 TRBD1 NA 16 TRBV14 CASSQDLGQGTDEQFF TGTGCCAGCAGCCAAGATTTGGGACAGGGTACCGATGAGCAGTTCTTC
TRBJ1-2 TRBD1 NA 15 TRBV24-1 CATSDSRQGDVRYTF TGTGCCACCAGTGATTCCCGACAGGGAGATGTGCGCTACACCTTC
TRBJ1-6 TRBD1 NA 17 TRBV18 CASSLGQASSYNSPLHF TGTGCCAGCTCCCTCGGACAGGCGAGCTCCTATAATTCACCCCTCCACTTT
TRBJ1-2 NA NA 14 TRBV7-2 CASSSTSPTYGYTF TGTGCCAGCAGCTCCACCTCCCCGACATATGGCTACACCTTC
TRBJ2-5 NA NA 15 TRBV14 CASSQDPTGRETQYF TGTGCCAGCAGCCAAGATCCCACGGGACGAGAGACCCAGTACTTC
TRBJ1-3 NA NA 17 TRBV19 CASSIDNRIFSGNTIYF TGTGCCAGTAGTATAGATAACAGGATTTTCTCTGGAAACACCATATATTTT
TRBJ2-3 NA NA 16 TRBV2 CASSSLRGTITDTQYF TGTGCCAGCAGCTCGTTGAGGGGGACGATCACAGATACGCAGTATTTT
TRBJ1-4 TRBD1 NA 15 TRBV18 CASSTGADFLRKLFF TGTGCCAGCTCGACAGGGGCAGACTTCTTACGGAAACTGTTTTTT
TRBJ1-2 NA NA 16 TRBV5-1 CASSLAYDTSGYGYTF TGCGCCAGCAGCTTGGCCTATGATACGTCGGGCTATGGCTACACCTTC
TRBJ1-3 NA NA 18 TRBV9 CASSVEGKVGARGNTIYF TGTGCCAGCAGCGTAGAGGGGAAGGTGGGGGCGCGGGGAAACACCATATATTTT
TRBJ1-4 NA NA 15 TRBV5-6 CASSTTRGAVEKLFF TGTGCCAGCAGCACGACCCGGGGGGCGGTTGAAAAACTGTTTTTT
TRBJ1-2 NA NA 17 TRBV19 CASSIERSGISGRGYTF TGTGCCAGTAGTATAGAGCGGAGCGGTATTAGCGGTCGAGGCTACACCTTC
TRBJ2-1 NA NA 10 TRBV5-8 CASPGNEQFF TGTGCCAGTCCCGGGAATGAGCAGTTCTTC
TRBJ1-5 TRBD1 NA 13 TRBV2 CASKRGLNQPQHF TGTGCCAGTAAGAGGGGGCTTAATCAGCCCCAGCATTTT
TRBJ1-2 NA NA 13 TRBV6-6 CASSYDGPYGYTF TGTGCCAGCAGTTACGACGGACCCTATGGCTACACCTTC
TRBJ1-3 NA NA 15 TRBV28 CASSLTGTSGNTIYF TGTGCCAGCAGTTTAACAGGAACCTCTGGAAACACCATATATTTT
TRBJ2-6 NA NA 13 TRBV6-5 CASGHAGANVLTF TGTGCCAGCGGACATGCTGGGGCCAACGTCCTGACTTTC